One sample yielded the 13 T cell receptor beta chains listed below, sequenced in a study of shared clonotypes between healthy human individuals. TCRdb keeps only in-frame clones here, not all; method: immunoSEQ multiplex PCR. The sample shows about 490,000 clones, 60% to 85% of them seen only once. Sequencing was carried out using PBMCs. These receptors all stem from a woman aged 40 to 50 in good health. Some clones in this sample may be carry-over from other donors' samples.

This chain joins TRBV5-6 and TRBJ1-6, with D possibly being TRBD1 (5 bases). The CDR3 is 16 residues long. Looked up from germline, CDR1 is SGHDT and CDR2 is YYEEEE. With 4 bases removed from V and 12 bases from J, the gap between germline ends came to 23 bases. CDR3 region: CASSKIREGGFGPLHF. The CDR3 nucleotides are TGTGCCAGCAGCAAAATCAGGGAGGGAGGGTTCGGACCCCTCCACTTT.

J is TRBJ2-1 and V is TRBV18, with 7 bases fitting TRBD1. This CDR3 comprises 15 residues. V lost 0 bases to trimming and J lost 6 bases; unmatched junction nucleotides: 5. In germline, CDR1 is KGHSH, CDR2 LQKENI. The CDR3 coding sequence is TGTGCCAGCTCACCACCCCGGACAGGAATCAATGAGCAGTTCTTC. Protein sequence: CASSPPRTGINEQFF. The complete variable domain, with remaining parts taken from reference TRBV18 and TRBJ2-1, reads NAGVMQNPRHLVRRRGQEARLRCSPMKGHSHVYWYRQLPEEGLKFMVYLQKENIIDESGMPKERFSAEFPKEGPSILRIQQVVRGDSAAYFCASSPPRTGINEQFFGPGTRLTVL.

This clone was observed a handful of times. The chain couples TRBV5-6 to TRBJ2-7; 8 bases agree with TRBD2. The CDR3 has 15 residues. V was pared by 5 bases and J by 4 bases, with 11 bases of the junction left unmatched. Germline V gene data show CDR1 as SGHDT and CDR2 as YYEEEE. The CDR3 DNA reads TGTGCCAGCAGTACGGCGGGGGGCGCAATATACGAGCAGTACTTC. It yields the protein CASSTAGGAIYEQYF.

V gene TRBV5-8 combines with J gene TRBJ2-7; 10 positions match TRBD2. J gave up 3 bases and V 0 bases, and 15 bases lay outside the gene matches. This CDR3 spans 19 amino acids. Germline V CDR1 and CDR2: SGHTS, YDEGEE. Here the CDR3 reads CASSLVIQREGRWVYEQYF. Here the CDR3 DNA reads TGTGCCAGCAGCTTGGTCATCCAGCGGGAGGGCCGGTGGGTCTACGAGCAGTACTTC. Looking up the rest from reference TRBV5-8 and TRBJ2-7 gives the full variable domain: EAGVTQSPTHLIKTRGQQATLRCSPISGHTSVYWYQQALGLGLQFLLWYDEGEERNRGNFPPRFSGRQFPNYSSELNVNALELEDSALYLCASSLVIQREGRWVYEQYFGPGTRLTVT.

Remarks on this clone: Other nucleotide sequences in the sample specify the same CDR3. The rearrangement links TRBV2 to TRBJ1-2; maybe TRBD1 (6 bases). There are 12 residues in the CDR3. With 6 bases removed from V and 4 bases from J, the gap between germline ends came to 9 bases. Germline V gene sequence: CDR1 SNHLY, CDR2 FYNNEI. The CDR3: CASRQGSYGYTF. The CDR3 DNA sequence: TGTGCCAGCAGACAGGGCAGCTATGGCTACACCTTC.

The gene calls are TRBV6-6 and TRBJ2-3, with D possibly being TRBD1 (6 bases). Germline V gene sequence: CDR1 MNHNY, CDR2 SVGAGI (reference sequence). The CDR3 has 15 residues. V was pared by 6 bases and J by 6 bases, with 19 bases between. The CDR3 nucleotides are TGTGCCAGCAGGGAGACAGGCTACATACCGGATACGCAGTATTTT. This gives the protein CASRETGYIPDTQYF.

The V and J genes are TRBV5-1 and TRBJ2-2; 7 bases fit TRBD2. Germline-derived CDR1 and CDR2 are SGHRS and YFSETQ. The V and J ends lost 0 bases and 4 bases, in that order; junction bases with no gene match: 3. This CDR3 is 15 amino acids long. Here the CDR3 DNA reads TGCGCCAGCAGCTTGGCCAGCGGGACCACCGGGGAGCTGTTTTTT. The encoded protein is CASSLASGTTGELFF.

This clone was found a few times. The rearrangement uses TRBV7-4 and TRBJ2-5, with 11 bases lining up with TRBD2. J lost 5 bases, V lost 7 bases, and 12 bases had no gene match. The CDR3 has 16 amino acids. Germline V CDR1 and CDR2: SGHVT, SQSDAQ. The CDR3 reads CASTPGLAEVRETQYF. The CDR3 region has the DNA TGTGCCAGCACCCCGGGACTAGCGGAAGTTCGGGAGACCCAGTACTTC.

This clone was seen more than once but under ten times. This sequence joins TRBV6-6 and TRBJ1-2, with unresolved D. Germline V gene sequence: CDR1 MNHNY, CDR2 SVGAGI (reference sequence). Trimming took 7 bases from V and 4 from J, leaving 10 bases between them. The CDR3 extends over 12 amino acids. This CDR3 is CASTSGPYGYTF. The CDR3 DNA reads as TGTGCCAGCACCTCGGGTCCCTATGGCTACACCTTC.

The chain links TRBV7-9 to TRBJ2-7; 13 positions match TRBD2. With 4 bases clipped from V and 3 bases from J, the junction kept 9 bases outside the gene matches. Germline loops: CDR1 SEHNR, CDR2 FQNEAQ (reference sequence). This CDR3 region has 17 residues. The CDR3 DNA reads as TGTGCCAGCAGCTCCGCCCTAAGGACTAGCGGGAGCTACGAGCAGTACTTC. Protein sequence: CASSSALRTSGSYEQYF.

The rearrangement uses TRBV19 and TRBJ1-1; the D gene is possibly TRBD1 (5 bases). Germline V gene lookup returns CDR1 LNHDA and CDR2 SQIVND (reference sequence). V gave up 3 bases and J gave up 1 base, with 9 bases separating them. CDR3 size: 14 residues. CDR3 nucleotides: TGTGCCAGTAGTATTGGACACCCGAACACTGAAGCTTTCTTT. It is translated as CASSIGHPNTEAFF.

The chain has TRBV3-2 and TRBJ2-1. TRBV3-2 is deemed a pseudogene. The CDR3 length is 9 residues. CDR3 protein: CARNNEQFF. The CDR3 DNA reads TGTGCCAGAAACAATGAGCAGTTCTTC.

This clone appeared many times. At the DNA level, this CDR3 is encoded by other sequences in the same sample as well. The chain couples TRBV14 to TRBJ2-1; 14 bases fit TRBD2. With 4 bases clipped from V and 8 bases from J, the junction kept 7 bases outside the gene matches. Looked up from germline, CDR1 is SGHDN and CDR2 is FVKESK. The CDR3 is made up of 16 amino acids. The CDR3 reads CASSPRLAGGPHEQFF. The CDR3 DNA sequence: TGTGCCAGCAGCCCGAGACTAGCGGGAGGGCCACATGAGCAGTTCTTC.